This T cell receptor (beta chain) stems from a study of cytomegalovirus exposure and HLA in healthy donors (dated by TCRdb to 2017 to 2019). Describing the broader study: According to an earlier analysis of 587 of the donors, 150 million to 200 million T cells yielded roughly 110 million unique TCR beta sequences and around 280 Gb of sequence data. Typing coverage varied by locus: roughly 620-640 donors for A, B, C, DRB1 and DQB1; approximately 520 for DQA1; about 590 for DPA1; around 490 for DPB1. Genome-wide SNP genotypes for about 65% of the roughly 670 donors were used in a later genetic analysis, which treated that subset as a discovery cohort. The study used immunosequencing to profile the T cell repertoires of approximately 630 subjects and linked those repertoires to cytomegalovirus serostatus. A separate validation cohort of roughly 110 different subjects was used in addition to the approximately 640-subject first cohort. Roughly 5 DR-DQ haplotypes were handled as single units for association and clustering, since linkage in the cohort was strong. The study aimed to test whether signatures of past pathogen exposure could be identified by cataloging public T cell receptors. The genetic ancestry cluster associated with self-reported Caucasian donors included approximately 85% of the roughly 360 genotyped donors. An earlier analysis of approximately 500 of the donors applied high-throughput TCR beta sequencing to assess whether each TCR beta V gene segment acted as functional or pseudogenic. Rather than using new phenotypic data, the later analysis identified candidate immune exposures from TCR beta sequences and from how often those sequences occurred across donors. An early release that covered approximately 600 HLA-typed donors contained approximately 300 gigabases of sequencing data and tens of millions of unique TCR sequences. Donor age, sex, ethnicity and CMV serostatus were compiled alongside the repertoire data. On average, about 240,000 unique TCR beta nucleotide sequences were sequenced per donor among 398 genotyped donors of the cohort, with 15% to 20% of those sequences being non-productive. Every discovery cohort repertoire had been produced on one sequencing platform. To predict cytomegalovirus infection status, the study combined high-throughput TCR immunosequencing, statistical association of individual TCRs with disease status, and machine learning. To study patterns of TCR occurrence, a later analysis re-analyzed previously published TCR beta repertoires from 700 or so donors and added high-resolution HLA genotyping. HLA typing covered class I and class II loci at four-digit resolution.

Based on the germline V gene, the CDR1 and CDR2 sequences are MGHDK and SYGVNS. A distance of 5 bases separates the germline ends of V and J, which lose 7 bases and 4 bases respectively. Including cysteine and phenylalanine, the CDR3 has 12 amino acids. Only CDR3 DNA remains: 36 bases, in frame from the first base. The cohort consisted of 670 or so healthy bone marrow donors. Cohort members were all nominally healthy when sampled, although unrecorded immune exposures were likely present. The donor tested CMV seronegative and was one of the 352 seronegative cohort members. Each donor provided a peripheral blood sample, and peripheral blood mononuclear cells were used for TCR beta sequencing. Genomic DNA extraction from the blood cell samples was performed with the Qiagen DNeasy Blood Extraction Kit. Receptor amplification or capture employed the immunoSEQ multiplex PCR assay. The multiplex PCR relied on a mix of 60 forward primers for TCR Vbeta segments and 13 reverse primers for TCR Jbeta segments. The CDR3 region of rearranged TCR beta genes was amplified from genomic DNA with a multiplex PCR assay. The amplified TCR beta libraries were sequenced on the Illumina HiSeq System as 87-base-pair reads. In the original analysis: Across the 640 or so repertoires, a later analysis counted 75 million to 90 million unique TCR beta chains, roughly 11 million of which were shared by at least two donors. To remove PCR and sequencing errors, raw reads were error-corrected and collapsed into unique sequences using a nearest-neighbor algorithm that merged closely related sequences. V, D and J gene segments were assigned by aligning CDR3 sequences to IMGT reference sequences. For a sequence to be retained, at least a six-nucleotide match to both a V gene segment and a J gene segment was required. A rearrangement counted as productive if the CDR3 had no stop codons and remained in frame with V and J, and every other rearrangement counted as non-productive. CDR3 was defined by IMGT convention, running from the second conserved V-encoded cysteine to the conserved J-encoded phenylalanine. In an earlier analysis of more than 550 of the donors, sequences lacking an unambiguous match to a single V gene segment were excluded. In an earlier analysis of 587 of the donors, a V segment was called functional when productive rearrangements were above 56.7%, and segregating when the standard deviation between donors exceeded 5%. To diagnose cytomegalovirus status from the catalog of TCR beta chain sequences, a statistical classification framework was built. V and J gene assignment, in a later analysis, came from comparing TCR nucleotide sequences with IMGT/GENE-DB human TR gene sequences. Using the TCRdist pipeline, a later analysis assigned CDR3 sequences along with most-parsimonious VDJ recombination scenarios. In a later analysis, each TCR beta chain was defined by its CDR3 amino acid sequence together with its V-gene family, and reads without a unique V-gene family were excluded. A later analysis removed several hundred highly shared, low-generation-probability nucleotide sequences to deal with suspected cross-contamination and a sequencing artifact. A later analysis calculated a clonal expansion index for each public chain from normalized within-repertoire ranks of inferred template counts. A later analysis computed generation probabilities with a VDJ recombination model fitted to out-of-frame rearrangements, and checked the results against IGoR. In a later analysis, TCR-TCR, TCR-HLA and TCR-CMV co-occurrence was scored with hypergeometric tests, and a repertoire-size bias correction was applied to TCR pairs. To estimate false discovery rates, a later analysis permuted the HLA or CMV assignments 20 times. A later analysis grouped co-occurring TCRs with DBSCAN, adding TCRdist sequence similarity when clustering within HLA-allele-positive subsets. Repertoires with fewer than 30,000 or more than 120,000 public chains, plus five repertoires with anomalous nucleotide sharing, were excluded from co-occurrence clustering. This is the immuneACCESS table as TCRdb keeps it, with only in-frame sequences that have V and J called. A part of the clones is gone; compared with another copy, unresolved V genes explain less than half, and the rest is unexplained. The V and J calls and the clone size are those of that table, but D and trimming were determined from the DNA. The sample table shows 280,000 or so clones, and about 90% are seen once. The ten biggest clones cover about 2.5% of the sample.

Comment on this clone: Its antigen is not yet known. The record has no base qualities; no much larger clone is one base away.

Overall results and qualifications from the work: The authors suggested that the approach could potentially be extended to other disease states and immunological phenotypes. A later genetic analysis associated a missense DCLRE1C variant with V-gene and J-gene trimming of TCR beta chains, and an independent cohort replicated the association. Across donors, most TCR sequences were observed very rarely, whereas some public TCRs were present in many individuals. The sequencing pipeline was judged likely to have produced a cluster of highly shared sequence variants as a technical artifact. In a later analysis, TCR association rates were found to vary across HLA loci, with the most associated TCRs seen for DRB1 alleles and the fewest for HLA-C alleles. Immune exposure information for the cohort was limited to CMV serostatus. The 87-base-pair reads could not distinguish some IMGT-functional V segments, including TRBV6-2 and TRBV6-3, so those segments were excluded. A further reported finding was that TCR beta sequences accurately predicted the HLA-A and HLA-B alleles for most subjects in the first cohort. In a later analysis, several top co-occurrence clusters were reported to appear linked to parvovirus B19, influenza, CMV and Epstein-Barr virus. Most CMV-associated TCR beta chains appeared to be HLA-restricted in a later analysis, and the HLA associations seemed to be driven largely by CMV exposure. Over 15 rarely observed V segments, including chromosome 9 orphons, were excluded from the earlier analysis of about 500 of the donors because counts were too low. The study listed approximately 150 TCR beta chains as associated with cytomegalovirus. The classifier was reported to diagnose cytomegalovirus status with high specificity and sensitivity in both the original cohort and the validation cohort. HLA typing was unavailable for some donors at each locus, so association tests used only the typed subset. In vitro tests confirmed that a few of the cytomegalovirus-associated TCR beta chains recognize cytomegalovirus antigens. In a later analysis, 16,951 TCR beta sequences were associated with specific HLA alleles at a false discovery rate of 0.05. Broadly in line with IMGT annotations, most TCR beta V segments showed up in productive rearrangements about 87% or about 30% of the time in an earlier analysis of 450 to 750 of the donors. Correlated functional status among segregating V segments might be attributable to linkage disequilibrium, but an unknown experimental factor could not be ruled out. A later genetic analysis reported fewer N-insertions in productive TCRs among donors in an Asian-associated ancestry cluster than the roughly 720-donor mean. A later analysis found that HLA-associated TCR beta chains were more clonally expanded and had lower generation probabilities than equally common non-associated chains. Sequencing depth was assumed to be roughly uniform across donors in the presence/absence analyses, though that assumption may not hold. The cohort was sequenced for TCR beta chains only, and without alpha or paired-chain data the features that could be detected were limited. When HLA alleles, especially DR and DQ, strongly co-occurred, TCR associations were difficult to assign to individual alleles.

The receptor comes from a young woman in good health and CMV-seronegative. Sequenced material: PBMCs. This receptor chain uses TRBV25-1 and TRBJ1-6; D gene: possibly TRBD1, on 5 matching bases. The base sequence is TGTGCCAGCAAGGGGTATAATTCACCCCTCCACTTT. Translated, this gives CASKGYNSPLHF.